Below, 26 T cell receptor beta chains from the same sample are listed, as sequenced in a study of T-cell memory formation after mild COVID-19. MiXCR, run by TCRdb on the 5' RACE reads, gives a single entry per CDR3 protein. The sample has around 200,000 distinct CDR3 sequences, about 27% seen once. The sequencing sample was made of PBMCs or a T cell subset sorted from them (not recorded which). Every receptor here comes from an adult woman who had mild COVID-19 (a few samples of this study predate the infection). Cell type and time point are not known.

The rearrangement links TRBV20-1 to TRBJ2-1; 9 bases match TRBD2. CDR3 length equals 16 residues. With V trimmed by 0 bases and J by 11 bases, 14 bases remained unmatched. CDR1 and CDR2 from the germline V gene are DFQATT and SNEGSKA (reference sequence). This chain's CDR3 is CSARDPLKGSGGQQFF. CDR3 sequence (DNA): TGCAGTGCTAGAGATCCCCTCAAGGGTAGCGGGGGCCAGCAGTTCTTC.

The rearrangement joins TRBV7-9 to TRBJ2-1, with 9 positions matching TRBD2. Germline loops: CDR1 SEHNR, CDR2 FQNEAQ (reference sequence). This CDR3 is built from 16 residues. V trimming: 5 bases; J trimming: 2 bases; junction bases outside the gene matches: 7. The CDR3 sequence: CASSHVGTSPYNEQFF. In DNA form, the CDR3 reads TGTGCCAGCAGCCATGTCGGGACTAGCCCCTACAATGAGCAGTTCTTC.

In this sample, this clonotype turned up a few times. The chain is built from TRBV29-1 and TRBJ2-7, with a possible D match to TRBD2 (7 bases). The V and J ends lost 2 bases and 5 bases respectively, with 13 bases between them. The length of the CDR3 is 13 residues. Germline CDR1 and CDR2: SQVTM and ANQGSEA. The CDR3 here is CSVEFRGANEQYF. In DNA, the CDR3 is TGCAGCGTTGAATTCCGGGGGGCCAACGAGCAGTACTTC.

This clonotype was picked up a small number of times. The chain couples TRBV20-1 to TRBJ2-3, with 12 bases identical to TRBD2. Unmatched junction bases numbered 5, after V lost 6 bases and J lost 1 base. This CDR3 has 15 amino acids. Per the germline V gene, CDR1 is DFQATT and CDR2 is SNEGSKA (reference sequence). The CDR3 bases are TGCAGTGCCTCTAGCGGGGGGGCAGGCACAGATACGCAGTATTTT. Its protein is CSASSGGAGTDTQYF.

J is TRBJ2-7 and V is TRBV30; 7 bases are a match to TRBD2. Germline loops: CDR1 GTSNPN, CDR2 SVGIG (reference sequence). The CDR3 is made up of 13 amino acids. V gave up 0 bases and J gave up 5 bases; unmatched junction bases: 4. DNA for the CDR3: TGTGCCTGGAGTGTGAGCGGGAACCACGAGCAGTACTTC. This encodes CAWSVSGNHEQYF.

The V gene is TRBV20-1, the J gene TRBJ2-1, with 12 bases identical to TRBD2. Germline V gene lookup returns CDR1 DFQATT and CDR2 SNEGSKA (reference sequence). This CDR3 is 20 amino acids long. V was pared by 5 bases and J by 4 bases, with 21 bases of the junction left unmatched. The CDR3 nucleotides read TGCAGTGCTGGGAGCATCAGGGGGACTAGCGGGCGAGCTACATACAATGAGCAGTTCTTC. Translation: CSAGSIRGTSGRATYNEQFF.

In this sample, this clonotype turned up a few times. The V gene is TRBV12-3 or TRBV12-4, the J gene TRBJ1-2; TRBD1 matches 7 bases. Unmatched junction bases numbered 3, after V lost 5 bases and J lost 3 bases. The CDR3 runs 13 residues. The CDR3: CASSRGQDYGYTF. Written as DNA, the CDR3 is TGTGCCAGCAGTCGAGGACAGGACTATGGCTACACCTTC.

The chain recombines TRBV19 with TRBJ1-2; D may be TRBD1 (5 bases). V was cut by 6 bases and J by 6 bases, with 14 bases left in between. The CDR3 totals 13 residues. CDR1 and CDR2 (germline): LNHDA, SQIVND (reference sequence). CDR3 sequence: CASSPRTFNGYTF. DNA for the CDR3: TGTGCCAGTAGCCCACGGACATTCAATGGCTACACCTTC.

The chain couples TRBV6-2 or TRBV6-3 to TRBJ2-3; TRBD2 agrees at 7 bases. The CDR3 is made up of 17 amino acids. Germline CDR1 MNHEY, CDR2 SVGEGT. V dropped 0 bases and J dropped 0; count of bases not matched to a gene: 6. The CDR3 coding sequence is TGTGCCAGCAGTTACTCGCGGGGGAAAGAAAGCACAGATACGCAGTATTTT. This sequence encodes CASSYSRGKESTDTQYF.

Many counts were recorded for this clonotype. This chain joins TRBV6-5 and TRBJ2-5; 7 bases map to TRBD1. The CDR3 extends over 16 amino acids. Trimming cost V 6 bases and J 0 bases; bases outside gene matches: 10. The germline V gene has CDR1 MNHEY and CDR2 SVGAGI. In DNA, the CDR3 is TGTGCCAGCAGCCCCGGGACAGACATCTACCAAGAGACCCAGTACTTC. It yields the protein CASSPGTDIYQETQYF.

This clonotype was found a few times. The chain couples TRBV7-3 to TRBJ2-7, with D uncertain. The CDR3 spans 13 residues. Trimming stripped 1 base from V and 6 bases from J, with 10 bases between. CDR1 is SGHTA, CDR2 FQGTGA, per germline. In nucleotides, the CDR3 is TGTGCCAGCAGCTTAATGCTCGGCAGCGAGCAGTACTTC. Its protein is CASSLMLGSEQYF.

The sample holds a few counts of this clonotype. CDR3 DNA: TGTGCCAGCAGCTTAGATCCGGGACAGGGGTATGAGCAGTTCTTC. This codes for CASSLDPGQGYEQFF. This chain links TRBV7-3 with TRBJ2-1; 10 bases fit TRBD1. CDR1 and CDR2 from the germline V gene are SGHTA and FQGTGA. V dropped 2 bases and J dropped 8; count of bases not matched to a gene: 6. The CDR3 loop spans 15 amino acids.

The sample holds a few counts of this clonotype. The chain couples TRBV28 to TRBJ2-7; 9 nucleotides match TRBD1. CDR3 length: 15 amino acids. Trimming cost V 4 bases and J 7 bases; bases outside gene matches: 11. The germline gives CDR1 MDHEN, CDR2 SYDVKM. CDR3 protein: CASSSPGTGMGEQYF. CDR3 sequence (DNA): TGTGCCAGCAGTTCCCCCGGGACAGGGATGGGGGAGCAGTACTTC.

The chain recombines TRBV4-2 with TRBJ1-1, with D possibly being TRBD1 (6 bases). Germline V CDR1 and CDR2: LGHNA, YNFKEQ. Trimming took off 3 bases at V and 1 base at J, with 12 bases between the two ends. This CDR3 has 15 amino acids. The CDR3 nucleotides read TGTGCCAGCAGCCATGCCCAGGGGTCGAACACTGAAGCTTTCTTT. Residues: CASSHAQGSNTEAFF.

The chain has TRBV6-2 or TRBV6-3 and TRBJ2-7; D remains unclear. CDR3 length equals 14 residues. Germline V gives CDR1 MNHEY, CDR2 SVGEGT. V shed 6 bases and J shed 0 bases, with 12 bases lying between them. The CDR3 spells CASSTTTPSYEQYF. The CDR3 bases are TGTGCCAGCAGCACTACGACACCCTCCTACGAGCAGTACTTC.

The gene calls are TRBV24-1 and TRBJ2-5; the match to TRBD1 covers 7 bases. The CDR3 consists of 17 residues. V lost 7 bases to trimming and J lost 1 base; unmatched junction nucleotides: 14. Germline lookup yields CDR1 KGHDR and CDR2 SFDVKD. The CDR3: CATRSLTGTVVQETQYF. In nucleotides, the CDR3 is TGTGCCACCAGATCACTCACCGGGACAGTGGTCCAAGAGACCCAGTACTTC.

This sequence joins TRBV5-1 and TRBJ2-6, with 7 nucleotides matching TRBD1. Germline V gives CDR1 SGHRS, CDR2 YFSETQ. V was clipped by 4 bases and J by 3 bases; unmatched bases: 7. The CDR3 contains 16 residues. CDR3 residues: CASSPPTGIGANVLTF. The CDR3 DNA follows: TGCGCCAGCAGCCCCCCGACAGGGATTGGGGCCAACGTCCTGACTTTC.

The V gene is TRBV5-6, the J gene TRBJ2-1; 10 bases line up with TRBD1. The V gene end was trimmed by 5 bases and the J gene end by 10 bases; junction bases not matched to a gene: 12. Germline V lookup: CDR1 SGHDT, CDR2 YYEEEE. CDR3 size: 15 residues. CDR3 bases: TGTGCCAGCAGTTCCGCAGGGACAGGGGCAGTCGAGCAGTTCTTC. Encoded protein: CASSSAGTGAVEQFF.

CDR3 bases: TGTGCCAGCAGCATCTGGACAGGAGACAACTATGGCTACACCTTC. This gives the protein CASSIWTGDNYGYTF. V is TRBV14 and J is TRBJ1-2; 7 bases match TRBD1. The CDR3 runs 15 residues. After removal of 5 bases from V and 2 bases from J, the junction contained 8 bases not matched to a gene. Germline-derived CDR1 and CDR2 are SGHDN and FVKESK.

The table lists this clonotype with many counts. The rearrangement links TRBV7-6 to TRBJ2-2, with a tentative D call TRBD2 (6 bases). CDR1 and CDR2 from the germline V gene are SGHVS and FNYEAQ. V shed 8 bases and J shed 4 bases, with 11 bases lying between them. The CDR3 covers 13 residues. CDR3 region: CASRPSATGELFF. In DNA, the CDR3 is TGTGCCAGCCGACCTAGCGCCACCGGGGAGCTGTTTTTT.

This rearrangement joins TRBV29-1 to TRBJ2-5; 7 nucleotides align to TRBD1. Germline V gene sequence: CDR1 SQVTM, CDR2 ANQGSEA. The CDR3 contains 16 residues. The trim removed 4 bases at V and 5 bases at J, leaving 16 bases unmatched. CDR3 protein: CSVGGKPGQPFETQYF. The CDR3 bases are TGCAGCGTTGGCGGAAAACCGGGACAGCCTTTCGAGACCCAGTACTTC.

The sample holds a few counts of this clonotype. V and J are TRBV15 and TRBJ1-2; 8 nucleotides line up with TRBD1. The CDR3 has 16 amino acids. The V segment lost 3 bases and the J segment 8 bases; nucleotides outside the gene matches: 14. Germline CDR1 is LNHNV and CDR2 is YYDKDF (reference sequence). CDR3 nucleotide sequence: TGTGCCACCAGCAGGAGTGAGCACAGGGGGGGTATAGGCTACACCTTC. It encodes CATSRSEHRGGIGYTF.

The CDR3 sequence: CASSLGGTSRANYGYTF. CDR3 nucleotides: TGTGCCAGCAGCTTGGGTGGGACATCCAGAGCTAACTATGGCTACACCTTC. The chain links TRBV5-6 to TRBJ1-2; D is possibly TRBD1 (6 bases). The CDR3 consists of 17 residues. Germline V gives CDR1 SGHDT, CDR2 YYEEEE. V dropped 0 bases and J dropped 0 bases, with 15 bases sitting between them.

The V gene is TRBV3-1, the J gene TRBJ2-5; D could derive from TRBD1 or TRBD2 (5 bases each). This CDR3 contains 13 residues. Germline V gene lookup returns CDR1 LGHDT and CDR2 YNNKEL (reference sequence). V lost 3 bases and J lost 10, with 15 bases in between. The CDR3 loop is CASSHGTGNDQYF. The CDR3 region has the DNA TGTGCCAGCAGCCATGGGACGGGTAATGACCAGTACTTC.

The table lists this clonotype with a count of one. The chain is built from TRBV4-2 and TRBJ2-2; 9 positions match TRBD1. CDR3 length: 18 residues. V was pared by 4 bases and J by 2 bases, with 11 bases of the junction left unmatched. CDR1 is LGHNA, CDR2 YNFKEQ, per germline. DNA for the CDR3: TGTGCCAGCAGCCCAAGGAGAGGGGGACAGGGAAACACCGGGGAGCTGTTTTTT. Protein product: CASSPRRGGQGNTGELFF.

In its sample, this clonotype was seen a few times. The V and J genes are TRBV4-1 and TRBJ1-4; 8 nucleotides match TRBD1. The CDR3 is 15 residues long. The germline CDR1 and CDR2 sequences are MGHRA and YSYEKL. V shed 0 bases and J 8 bases; nucleotides not matched to a gene: 5. CDR3 sequence reads: CASSQDARGREKLFF. The CDR3 DNA reads TGCGCCAGCAGCCAAGATGCCAGGGGGCGGGAAAAACTGTTTTTT.